These 25 T cell receptor beta chains originate from one sample sequenced in a study of blood T cells in healthy people across ages. Then a second PCR, running roughly 7 to 11 cycles, was carried out with a sample-barcoded 5' primer and a J-beta primer mix. TCRdb reprocessed the 5' RACE reads via MiXCR and lists one record per CDR3 protein. This sample yields hundreds of thousands of distinct CDR3 sequences, of which nearly 60% are seen a single time; 20% to 25% belongs to the top ten. Sequenced: blood. The source of these receptors is a man aged 25 to 40 in good health.

This sequence joins TRBV3-1 and TRBJ2-1, with no clear D. The V gene lost 2 bases and the J gene lost 7 bases, with 9 bases spanning the gap. Germline V lookup: CDR1 LGHDT, CDR2 YNNKEL (reference sequence). The CDR3 is 13 amino acids. Here the CDR3 reads CASSQRLNNEQFF. The CDR3 DNA reads TGTGCCAGCAGCCAAAGGTTGAATAATGAGCAGTTCTTC.

V usage is TRBV7-2 and J usage is TRBJ2-1; unclear D gene. CDR1 is SGHTA, CDR2 FQGNSA, per germline. Trimming removed 1 base from V and 7 bases from J, with 11 bases in between. The CDR3 runs to 14 residues. CDR3 residues: CASSLDLLGNEQFF. The DNA for the CDR3 is TGTGCCAGCAGCTTAGACTTATTAGGAAATGAGCAGTTCTTC. Drawing the rest from reference TRBV7-2 and TRBJ2-1, the complete variable domain is GAGVSQSPSNKVTEKGKDVELRCDPISGHTALYWYRQSLGQGLEFLIYFQGNSAPDKSGLPSDRFSAERTGGSVSTLTIQRTQQEDSAVYLCASSLDLLGNEQFFGPGTRLTVL.

This clonotype was seen a few times. The chain carries TRBV20-1 and TRBJ2-5, with 8 bases matching TRBD2. CDR3 length: 12 residues. The V gene end was trimmed by 5 bases and the J gene end by 5 bases; junction bases not matched to a gene: 4. CDR1 is DFQATT and CDR2 is SNEGSKA in the germline V gene (reference sequence). The chain's CDR3 is CSALWTSETQYF. The CDR3 DNA sequence: TGCAGTGCTCTCTGGACTAGCGAGACCCAGTACTTC.

V and J are TRBV12-3 or TRBV12-4 and TRBJ2-1; TRBD2 is a possible D gene (6 bases). This CDR3 region has 14 residues. Between the trimmed V and J ends, which lost 3 bases and 5 bases, there was a span of 11 bases. The CDR3 is CASSFGGPHNEQFF. Here the CDR3 DNA reads TGTGCCAGCAGTTTTGGAGGGCCACACAATGAGCAGTTCTTC.

The rearrangement joins TRBV13 to TRBJ2-5; D not certain. The J call may be faulty, since TRBJ2-7 better matches the DNA end. Germline-derived CDR1 and CDR2 are PRHDT and FYEKMQ (reference sequence). The length of the CDR3 is 12 residues. The DNA for the CDR3 is TGTGCCAGCAGCCCACTTGTCTACGAGCAGTACTTC. Translation: CASSPLVYEQYF.

The V call is TRBV27, the J call TRBJ1-5; TRBD1 matches at 7 bases. The CDR3 consists of 14 residues. The junction had 0 bases not matched to a gene; V was cut back by 0 bases and J by 4 bases. Germline V gives CDR1 MNHEY, CDR2 SMNVEV (reference sequence). The CDR3 DNA reads as TGTGCCAGCAGTTTATCGACAGGGAATCAGCCCCAGCATTTT. It codes for CASSLSTGNQPQHF.

CDR3 loop: CSVGKFGYEQYF. CDR3 bases: TGCAGCGTTGGAAAGTTCGGCTACGAGCAGTACTTC. The chain uses TRBV29-1 and TRBJ2-7; D remains ambiguous. The CDR3 is 12 amino acids. CDR1 and CDR2 (germline): SQVTM, ANQGSEA. Trimming cost V 4 bases and J 3 bases, with 10 bases left between them.

This chain uses TRBV20-1 with TRBJ2-7; 7 nucleotides match TRBD1. The CDR3 spans 12 residues. V was clipped by 4 bases and J by 5 bases; unmatched bases: 5. Germline CDR1 DFQATT, CDR2 SNEGSKA (reference sequence). As DNA, the CDR3 is TGCAGTGCTATCGCCGACAGGGACGAGCAGTACTTC. Residues: CSAIADRDEQYF.

This clonotype was detected once. The chain links TRBV5-6 to TRBJ2-1; D uncertain. The CDR3 contains 12 residues. The germline V gene has CDR1 SGHDT and CDR2 YYEEEE. V was cut by 1 base and J by 5 bases, with 4 bases left in between. The CDR3 nucleotides read TGTGCCAGCAGCTTGCAGCACAATGAGCAGTTCTTC. Its translation is CASSLQHNEQFF.

This chain links TRBV12-3 or TRBV12-4 with TRBJ2-7, with 8 positions matching TRBD1. The CDR3 is made up of 14 amino acids. V shed 8 bases and J 0 bases; nucleotides not matched to a gene: 6. The CDR3 loop reads CASAGQVDSYEQYF. Written as DNA, the CDR3 is TGTGCCAGCGCGGGACAGGTAGACTCCTACGAGCAGTACTTC.

This clonotype occurred a few times. The rearrangement uses TRBV20-1 and TRBJ2-7; D not certain. V was clipped by 1 base and J by 4 bases, with 17 bases between them. The germline V gene encodes CDR1 DFQATT and CDR2 SNEGSKA (reference sequence). The CDR3 loop spans 15 amino acids. This CDR3 reads CSARGFSGNKYEQYF. The CDR3, as DNA: TGCAGTGCTAGAGGTTTTAGTGGCAATAAGTACGAGCAGTACTTC.

As concerns this clonotype: A much larger clone differs by one base, so this may be a read error. V usage is TRBV2 and J usage is TRBJ2-5, with D unresolved. Per the germline V gene, CDR1 is SNHLY and CDR2 is FYNNEI. Trimming removed 6 bases from V and 11 bases from J, with 19 bases in between. This CDR3 is 13 amino acids long. The CDR3 region is CASRETKYNEQYF. The DNA of the CDR3 is TGTGCCAGCAGAGAGACAAAATACAATGAGCAGTACTTC. The full variable domain, its missing parts supplied by reference TRBV2 and TRBJ2-5, is EPEVTQTPSHQVTQMGQEVILRCVPISNHLYFYWYRQILGQKVEFLVSFYNNEISEKSEIFDDQFSVERPDGSNFTLKIRSTKLEDSAMYFCASRETKYNEQYFGPGTRLLVL.

J is TRBJ2-6 and V is TRBV5-1; unclear D gene. The CDR3 sequence is 17 residues long. Looked up from germline, CDR1 is SGHRS and CDR2 is YFSETQ. V dropped 1 base and J dropped 0 bases, with 11 bases sitting between them. The CDR3 DNA sequence: TGCGCCAGCAGCTTGAGGGCCAGGAACTCTGGGGCCAACGTCCTGACTTTC. Encoded protein: CASSLRARNSGANVLTF.

J is TRBJ2-1 and V is TRBV11-1, with 9 bases matching TRBD2. The CDR3 is made up of 21 amino acids. Germline values: CDR1 SGHAT, CDR2 FQDESV (reference sequence). With 1 base clipped from V and 3 bases from J, the junction kept 19 bases outside the gene matches. The CDR3 bases are TGTGCCAGCAGCTTAGAATCCCTTTTTAGCGGGAGTTACTGGGGCTACAATGAGCAGTTCTTC. This codes for CASSLESLFSGSYWGYNEQFF.

This clonotype was observed once. One end of the junction is discordant with germline, which a read error may explain. Written as DNA, the CDR3 is TGCAGTGCTAGAGAGCAGCGGGGGGCCCCTGCCAAAACCATTCAGTACTTC. As protein: CSAREQRGAPAKTIQYF. The V call is TRBV20-1, the J call TRBJ2-4; 9 nucleotides match TRBD2. The CDR3 consists of 17 residues. Germline CDR1 is DFQATT and CDR2 is SNEGSKA (reference sequence).

This clonotype came up a few times. The rearrangement links TRBV27 to TRBJ2-7, with D perhaps assigned TRBD1 or TRBD2 (5 bases each). Trimming took off 2 bases at V and 2 bases at J, with 13 bases between the two ends. CDR3 length equals 15 residues. Per the germline V gene, CDR1 is MNHEY and CDR2 is SMNVEV (reference sequence). The CDR3 sequence: CASSLSRDGPYEQYF. CDR3 nucleotide sequence: TGTGCCAGCAGTTTAAGTCGGGACGGACCCTACGAGCAGTACTTC.

The sample holds a few counts of this clonotype. The chain uses TRBV3-1 and TRBJ2-4, with a weak D call TRBD1 (5 bases). CDR1 and CDR2 (germline): LGHDT, YNNKEL (reference sequence). The CDR3 has 13 amino acids. Trimming removed 1 base at V and 13 bases at J, with 14 bases between. CDR3 nucleotides: TGTGCCAGCAGCCAAGTACAGGCCGTTGAGCAGTACTTC. Protein sequence: CASSQVQAVEQYF.

This clonotype is a singleton in its sample. V and J are TRBV7-9 and TRBJ1-2; the D is unclear. CDR3 length equals 11 residues. The germline gives CDR1 SEHNR, CDR2 FQNEAQ (reference sequence). Between the trimmed V and J ends, which lost 11 bases and 8 bases, there was a span of 15 bases. The CDR3: CASGDSRGYTF. CDR3 bases: TGTGCCTCCGGGGATTCTCGAGGCTACACCTTC.

The rearrangement joins TRBV7-2 to TRBJ1-2; D remains unclear. V lost 4 bases, J lost 5 bases, and 8 bases lay in between. CDR3 size: 12 residues. Germline V lookup: CDR1 SGHTA, CDR2 FQGNSA. The CDR3, as DNA: TGTGCCAGCAGCTACGACAAGTATGGCTACACCTTC. Translation: CASSYDKYGYTF.

This clonotype came up a few times. The V call is TRBV29-1, the J call TRBJ1-2; 8 bases align to TRBD1. In germline, CDR1 is SQVTM, CDR2 ANQGSEA. This CDR3 region has 14 residues. V lost 5 bases to trimming and J lost 4 bases; unmatched junction nucleotides: 9. CDR3 nucleotide sequence: TGCAGCGTTCCCACCGGGACAGGAGCCTATGGCTACACCTTC. It yields the protein CSVPTGTGAYGYTF. Together with reference TRBV29-1 and TRBJ1-2, the CDR3 gives the full variable domain: SAVISQKPSRDICQRGTSLTIQCQVDSQVTMMFWYRQQPGQSLTLIATANQGSEATYESGFVIDKFPISRPNLTFSTLTVSNMSPEDSSIYLCSVPTGTGAYGYTFGSGTRLTVV.

V gene TRBV25-1 combines with J gene TRBJ2-2, with D perhaps TRBD2 (5 bases). The germline CDR1 and CDR2 sequences are MGHDK and SYGVNS. V was clipped by 1 base and J by 1 base, with 10 bases between them. The CDR3 covers 16 residues. CDR3: CASSEFGGLNTGELFF. In nucleotides, the CDR3 is TGTGCCAGCAGTGAATTTGGCGGGTTGAACACCGGGGAGCTGTTTTTT.

The V and J genes are TRBV4-3 and TRBJ2-5; D not resolved. Germline V gene data show CDR1 as LGHNA and CDR2 as YSLEER. This CDR3 has 14 amino acids. Trimming pared 5 bases from V and 0 bases from J, leaving 10 bases between. The CDR3, as DNA: TGCGCCAGCAGCAAAGGCCCTAACCAAGAGACCCAGTACTTC. Translated, it gives CASSKGPNQETQYF.

The chain recombines TRBV7-2 with TRBJ2-3; 8 nucleotides line up with TRBD2. This CDR3 is built from 18 residues. Trimming took 7 bases from V and 6 from J; bases not matched to a gene: 21. From germline, CDR1 is SGHTA and CDR2 FQGNSA. The CDR3 sequence: CASNKSPFRGRTLDTQYF. The DNA of the CDR3 is TGTGCCAGCAACAAAAGCCCCTTTCGCGGGAGGACTTTGGATACGCAGTATTTT.

Notes on this clonotype: A much larger clonotype is one base distant, so this may be a read error. This rearrangement joins TRBV20-1 to TRBJ2-3; 7 bases match TRBD1. The CDR3 spans 13 residues. The germline gives CDR1 DFQATT, CDR2 SNEGSKA (reference sequence). Germline trimming cut 8 bases from V and 5 bases from J; bases unmatched to any gene: 10. Here the CDR3 reads CSTLARGKDTQYF. DNA for the CDR3: TGCAGTACTCTGGCCAGGGGGAAAGATACGCAGTATTTT.

This clonotype was seen more than once but under ten times. V usage is TRBV10-3 and J usage is TRBJ2-3; 8 nucleotides agree with TRBD2. The CDR3 totals 14 residues. Germline CDR1 and CDR2: ENHRY and SYGVKD. V lost 8 bases, J lost 3 bases, and 7 bases stayed unmatched. CDR3 residues: CAIRRGAVTDTQYF. The CDR3 coding sequence is TGTGCCATCCGGCGGGGGGCGGTTACAGATACGCAGTATTTT.